This T cell receptor (beta chain) was sequenced in a study of T cell responses to AZD1222 COVID-19 vaccine. The method was immunoSEQ multiplex PCR; TCRdb's version includes in-frame clones alone and lacks a portion of them. The sample holds some 80,000 clones, roughly nine tenths seen once. Study results and caveats: Vaccine-related CD4 TCRs covered spike, predominating at 160-218 and 743-854. Repertoire samples came only from after the peak T cell response. The study identified only six AZD1222 recipients as seropositive at baseline.

The CDR3 sequence is 15 residues long. Trimming removed 2 bases at V and 7 bases at J, with 13 bases between. CDR1 and CDR2 from the germline V gene are SGHRS and YFSETQ. Note on this clone: As yet, its antigen is unknown.

The genes are TRBV5-1 and TRBJ1-6; tentatively, D is TRBD1 (5 bases). The source was peripheral blood, collected 28 days after the second AZD1222 dose. This clonotype was sampled from an adult who received the AZD1222 COVID-19 vaccine. In DNA form, the CDR3 reads TGCGCCAGCAGCTTATCAGGGAATAACAATTCACCCCTCCACTTT. Its translation is CASSLSGNNNSPLHF.